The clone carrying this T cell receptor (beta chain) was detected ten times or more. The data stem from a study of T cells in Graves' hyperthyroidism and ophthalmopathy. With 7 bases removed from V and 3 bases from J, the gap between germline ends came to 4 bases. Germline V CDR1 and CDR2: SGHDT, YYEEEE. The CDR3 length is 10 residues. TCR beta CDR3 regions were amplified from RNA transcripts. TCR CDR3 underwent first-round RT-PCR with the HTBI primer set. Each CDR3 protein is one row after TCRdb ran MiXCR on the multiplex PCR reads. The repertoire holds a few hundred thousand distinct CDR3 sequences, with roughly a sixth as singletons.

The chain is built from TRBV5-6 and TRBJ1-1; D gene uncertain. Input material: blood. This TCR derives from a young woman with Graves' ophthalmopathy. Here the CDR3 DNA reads TGTGCCAGCGTGTACACTGAAGCTTTCTTT. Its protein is CASVYTEAFF.